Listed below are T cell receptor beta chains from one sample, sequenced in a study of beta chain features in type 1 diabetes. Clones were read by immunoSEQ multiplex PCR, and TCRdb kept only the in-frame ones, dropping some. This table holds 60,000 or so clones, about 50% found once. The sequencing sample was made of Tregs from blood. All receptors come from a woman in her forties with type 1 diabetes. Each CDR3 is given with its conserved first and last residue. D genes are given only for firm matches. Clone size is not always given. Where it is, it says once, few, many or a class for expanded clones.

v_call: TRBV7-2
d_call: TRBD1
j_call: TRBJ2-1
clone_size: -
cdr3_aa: CASRARDSSDGEQFF

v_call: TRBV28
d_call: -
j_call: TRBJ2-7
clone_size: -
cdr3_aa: CASSLSPDFHFYEQYF

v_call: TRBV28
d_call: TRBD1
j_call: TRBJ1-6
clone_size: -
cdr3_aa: CASRPPGQNNSPLHF

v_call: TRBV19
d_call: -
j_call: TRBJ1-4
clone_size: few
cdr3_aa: CASNTGEEKLFF

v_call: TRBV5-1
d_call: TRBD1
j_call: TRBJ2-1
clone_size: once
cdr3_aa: CASSSGQGNYNEQFF

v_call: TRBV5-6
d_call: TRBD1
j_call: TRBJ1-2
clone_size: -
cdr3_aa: CASSLPGTVYGYTF

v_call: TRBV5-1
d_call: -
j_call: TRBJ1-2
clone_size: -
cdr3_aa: CASRPGTLVYGYTF

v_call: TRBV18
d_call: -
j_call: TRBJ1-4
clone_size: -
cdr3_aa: CASSPGTPDGEKLFF

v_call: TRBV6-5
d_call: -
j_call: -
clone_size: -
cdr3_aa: CASSYTDRHHEQYF

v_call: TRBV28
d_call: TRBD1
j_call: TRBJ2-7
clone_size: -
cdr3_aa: CASSLRQGRYEQYF

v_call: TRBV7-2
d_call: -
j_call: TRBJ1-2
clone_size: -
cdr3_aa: CASSLEGSGPYGYTF

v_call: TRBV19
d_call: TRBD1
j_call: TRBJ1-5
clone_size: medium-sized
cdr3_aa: CASSMRGQGSNQPQHF

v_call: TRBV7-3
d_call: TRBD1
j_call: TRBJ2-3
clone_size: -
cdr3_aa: CASSSPGQASDTQYF

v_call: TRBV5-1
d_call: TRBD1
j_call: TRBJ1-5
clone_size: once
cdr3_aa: CASSTRQGQPQHF

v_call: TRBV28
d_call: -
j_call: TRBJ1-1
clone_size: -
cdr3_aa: CASSPRVTEAFF

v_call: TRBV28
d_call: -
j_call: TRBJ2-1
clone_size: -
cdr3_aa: CASSSVLGRPNEQFF

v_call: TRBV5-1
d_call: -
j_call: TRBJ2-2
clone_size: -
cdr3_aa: CASTQEGTTGELFF

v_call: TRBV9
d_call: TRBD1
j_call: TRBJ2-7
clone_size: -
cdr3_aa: CASSVGQGEYYEQYF

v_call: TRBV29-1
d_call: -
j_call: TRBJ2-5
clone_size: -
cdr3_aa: CSSGGETQYF

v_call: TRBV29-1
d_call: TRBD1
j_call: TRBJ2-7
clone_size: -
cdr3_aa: CSVVGQGRNEQYF

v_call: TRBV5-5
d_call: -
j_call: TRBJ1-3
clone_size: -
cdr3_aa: CASSRGADKDTIYF

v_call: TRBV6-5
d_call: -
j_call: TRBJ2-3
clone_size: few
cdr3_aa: CASSEMRWDTQYF

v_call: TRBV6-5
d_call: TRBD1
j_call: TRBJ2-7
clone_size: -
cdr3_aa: CASSRGQGGYEQYF

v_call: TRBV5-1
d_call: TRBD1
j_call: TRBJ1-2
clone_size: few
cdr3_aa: CASSPGQGEGYTF

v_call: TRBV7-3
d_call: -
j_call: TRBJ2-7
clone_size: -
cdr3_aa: CASSQRGGYEQYF

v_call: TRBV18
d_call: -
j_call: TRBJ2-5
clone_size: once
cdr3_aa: CASSLQETQYF

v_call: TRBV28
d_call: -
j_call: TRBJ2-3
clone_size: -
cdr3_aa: CASSSPGYQGTDTQYF